What follows describes a single T cell receptor (beta chain). As yet, its antigen is unknown. This CDR3 contains 15 residues. The V gene lost 1 base and the J gene lost 2 bases, with 12 bases spanning the gap. The germline gives CDR1 SEHNR, CDR2 FQNEAQ (reference sequence). These data belong to a study of cytomegalovirus exposure and HLA in healthy donors. General study points: Confirmation was obtained in vitro that a few CMV-associated chains are specific for CMV antigens.

Sequencing used immunoSEQ multiplex PCR; TCRdb keeps in-frame clones, though not all of them. The sample lists about 200,000 clones, roughly 77% occurring once. The roughly 120-subject validation cohort, separate from the 666-subject first cohort, included the donors. Material for sequencing was PBMCs. The origin of this receptor is a woman aged 25 to 39 in good health and CMV-seronegative. The V gene is TRBV7-9, the J gene TRBJ2-7; D remains ambiguous. The CDR3 DNA reads as TGTGCCAGCAGCTTAGGGGTCGAGGTGACCTACGAGCAGTACTTC. This codes for CASSLGVEVTYEQYF.